The next 2 T cell receptor beta chains were all read from a single sample in a study of blood T cell repertoires in COVID-19. The table came from immunoSEQ multiplex PCR; TCRdb's copy has only in-frame clones and leaves some out. This sample yields some 130,000 clones, of which roughly 69% are seen a single time; 1.9% belongs to the top ten. The sample consisted of peripheral blood. The receptors were sampled from an older woman with acute or convalescent COVID-19.

The chain combines TRBV6-5 with TRBJ1-2; the D gene is possibly TRBD1 (6 bases). The CDR3 is made up of 14 amino acids. Germline V gene sequence: CDR1 MNHEY, CDR2 SVGAGI. V was shortened by 7 bases and J by 1 base, with 13 bases between the two germline ends. The CDR3 nucleotides are TGTGCCAGCATTCGGACAGTCCATAACTATGGCTACACCTTC. Its protein product is CASIRTVHNYGYTF.

The V and J genes are TRBV23-1 and TRBJ2-3; 8 nucleotides align to TRBD1. TRBV23-1 is an ORF, and what it does is uncertain. Losses at the gene ends were 1 base for V and 0 bases for J; bases not matched to a gene: 15. The length of the CDR3 is 20 residues. CDR3 coding DNA: TGCGCCAGCAGTCAATGCCCTAACGGACAGGGCGGTAGTAGCACAGATACGCAGTATTTT. Translation gives CASSQCPNGQGGSSTDTQYF.